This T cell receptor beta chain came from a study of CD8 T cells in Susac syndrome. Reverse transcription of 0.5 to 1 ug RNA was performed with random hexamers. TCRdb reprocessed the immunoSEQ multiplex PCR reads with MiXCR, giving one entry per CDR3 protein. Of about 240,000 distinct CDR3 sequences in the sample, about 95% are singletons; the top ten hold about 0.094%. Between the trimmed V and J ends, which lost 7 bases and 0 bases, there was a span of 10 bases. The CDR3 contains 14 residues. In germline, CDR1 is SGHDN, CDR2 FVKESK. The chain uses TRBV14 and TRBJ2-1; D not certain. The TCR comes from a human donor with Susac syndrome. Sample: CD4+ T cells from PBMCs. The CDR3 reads CASNRINSYNEQFF. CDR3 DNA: TGTGCCAGCAACCGGATTAACTCCTACAATGAGCAGTTCTTC.